Sequencing of this T cell receptor beta chain was carried out in a study of CD8+CD57+ T cells in acquired aplastic anemia. There are a few counts of this clonotype. Per germline, CDR1 DFQATT and CDR2 SNEGSKA (reference sequence). Between the trimmed V and J ends, which lost 6 bases and 6 bases, there was a span of 18 bases. The CDR3 totals 15 residues. Patients picked for sequencing had shown CD8+CD57+ cell expansion detected by flow cytometry. Genomic DNA served as template for TCR beta VDJ and CDR3 profiling. One entry per CDR3 protein, called by TCRdb with MiXCR from the reads. The data contain more than 70,000 distinct CDR3 sequences, less than 85% of them singletons.

This TCR was recovered from a human donor with aplastic anemia. The specimen was sorted CD4+, CD8+, or CD8+CD57+ T cells (not recorded which) from PBMCs. The J gene is TRBJ1-6, the V gene TRBV20-1; tentatively, D is TRBD1 (6 bases). The CDR3 nucleotides are TGCAGTGCCCCGGAGTGGGGGCACCCTAATTCACCCCTCCACTTT. This gives the protein CSAPEWGHPNSPLHF.